The clone carrying this T cell receptor (beta chain) has at least ten counts. The antigen remains undetermined. This sample was included in a study of early T cells in non-severe SARS-CoV-2 infection. Study-wide results and limits: Comparison of clonotypes with VDJdb favored anti-spike CD8 responses while missing private and CD4 specificities.

Attachment of unique molecular identifiers to individual cDNA molecules was performed. TCRdb reprocessed the 5' RACE reads via MiXCR and lists one record per CDR3 protein. The sample lists about 67,000 distinct CDR3 sequences; roughly 12% were seen once. The germline V and J ends were trimmed by 5 bases and 2 bases, with 10 bases remaining between them. CDR1 is MNHNY, CDR2 SVGAGI, per germline (reference sequence). CDR3 length: 14 amino acids. The rearrangement joins TRBV6-6 to TRBJ1-3, with D tentatively TRBD1 (6 bases). Material for sequencing was whole blood. This clonotype was obtained from an adult who was a healthcare worker with PCR-confirmed SARS-CoV-2 infection or an uninfected control (not recorded which). The DNA of the CDR3 is TGTGCCAGCAGTGCACAGGGCACTGGAAACACCATATATTTT. It translates to CASSAQGTGNTIYF.